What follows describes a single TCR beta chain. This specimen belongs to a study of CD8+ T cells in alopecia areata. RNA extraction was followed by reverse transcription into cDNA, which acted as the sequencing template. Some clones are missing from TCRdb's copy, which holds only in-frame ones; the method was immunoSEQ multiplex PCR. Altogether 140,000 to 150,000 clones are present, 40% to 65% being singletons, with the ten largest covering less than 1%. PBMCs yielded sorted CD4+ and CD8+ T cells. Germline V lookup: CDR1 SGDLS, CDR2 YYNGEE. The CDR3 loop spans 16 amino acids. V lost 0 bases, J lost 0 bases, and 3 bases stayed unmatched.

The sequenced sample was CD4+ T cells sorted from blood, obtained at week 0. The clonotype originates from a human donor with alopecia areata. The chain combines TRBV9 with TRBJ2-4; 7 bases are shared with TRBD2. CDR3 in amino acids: CASSVGDYLAKNIQYF. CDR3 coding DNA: TGTGCCAGCAGCGTAGGGGACTACCTAGCCAAAAACATTCAGTACTTC. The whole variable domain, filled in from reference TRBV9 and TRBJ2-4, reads DSGVTQTPKHLITATGQRVTLRCSPRSGDLSVYWYQQSLDQGLQFLIQYYNGEERAKGNILERFSAQQFPDLHSELNLSSLELGDSALYFCASSVGDYLAKNIQYFGAGTRLSVL.